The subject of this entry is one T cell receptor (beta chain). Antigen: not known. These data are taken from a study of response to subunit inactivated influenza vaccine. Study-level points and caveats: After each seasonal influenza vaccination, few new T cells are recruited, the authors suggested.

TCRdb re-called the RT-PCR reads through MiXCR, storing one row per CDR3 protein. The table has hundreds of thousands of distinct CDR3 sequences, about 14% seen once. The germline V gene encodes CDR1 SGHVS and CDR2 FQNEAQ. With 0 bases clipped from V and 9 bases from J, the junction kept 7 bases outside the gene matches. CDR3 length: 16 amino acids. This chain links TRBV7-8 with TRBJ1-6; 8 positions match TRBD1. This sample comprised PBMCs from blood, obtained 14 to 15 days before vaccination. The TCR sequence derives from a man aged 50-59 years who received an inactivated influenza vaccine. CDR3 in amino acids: CASSLAGQGYGSPLHF. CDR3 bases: TGTGCCAGCAGCTTAGCCGGACAGGGCTACGGTTCACCCCTCCACTTT.